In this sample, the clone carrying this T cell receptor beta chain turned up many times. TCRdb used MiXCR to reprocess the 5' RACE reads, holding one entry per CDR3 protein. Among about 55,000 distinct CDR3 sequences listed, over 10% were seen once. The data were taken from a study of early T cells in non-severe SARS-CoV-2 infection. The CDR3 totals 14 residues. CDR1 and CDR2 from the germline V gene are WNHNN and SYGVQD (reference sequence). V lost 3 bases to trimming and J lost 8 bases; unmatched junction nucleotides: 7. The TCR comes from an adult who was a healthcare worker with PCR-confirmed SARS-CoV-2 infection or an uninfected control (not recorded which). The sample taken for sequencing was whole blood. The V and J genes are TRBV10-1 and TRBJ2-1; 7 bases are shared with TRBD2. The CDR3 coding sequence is TGCGCCAGCAGTGATGTACTAGCGAGGGATGAGCAGTTCTTC. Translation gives CASSDVLARDEQFF.